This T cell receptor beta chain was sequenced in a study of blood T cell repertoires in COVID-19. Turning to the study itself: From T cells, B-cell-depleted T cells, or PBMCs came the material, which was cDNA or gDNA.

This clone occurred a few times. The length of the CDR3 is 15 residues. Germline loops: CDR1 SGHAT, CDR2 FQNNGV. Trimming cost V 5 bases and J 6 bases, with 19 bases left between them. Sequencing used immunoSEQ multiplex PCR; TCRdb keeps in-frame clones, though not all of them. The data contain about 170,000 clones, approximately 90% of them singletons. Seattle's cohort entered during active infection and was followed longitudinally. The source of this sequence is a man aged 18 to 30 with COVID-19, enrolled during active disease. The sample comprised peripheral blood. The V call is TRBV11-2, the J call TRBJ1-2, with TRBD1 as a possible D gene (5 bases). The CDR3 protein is CASSPIAALGDGYTF. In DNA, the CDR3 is TGTGCCAGCAGCCCCATAGCAGCCTTAGGGGATGGCTACACCTTC.